A single T cell receptor beta chain is shown here with its context. It has no known antigen specificity. One base away there is no much larger clone; base qualities are not given. The CDR3 regions of human TCRbeta chains were analyzed by immunosequencing. As for the original processing: TCRs in the repertoires were compared against a reference library of SARS-CoV-2-specific TCRs that had been generated with the MIRA antigen-specificity platform. Breadth was defined as the fraction of unique TCRs that were SARS-CoV-2-associated, and depth was defined as the fraction of total T cells that were SARS-CoV-2-associated. Using the MIRA data, each spike-specific TCR was assigned both to the spike region to which the TCR was reactive and to a CD4 or CD8 class. Log10-transformed breadth and depth values were compared by one-way ANOVA with Sidak's multiple comparisons tests. This is the immuneACCESS table as TCRdb keeps it, with only in-frame sequences that have V and J called. A part of the clones is gone; compared with another copy, unresolved V genes explain less than half, and the rest is unexplained. V and J calls and clone size are as listed in that table; D and trimming were resolved from the DNA. This sample lists around 160,000 clones; under 95% were detected once. The ten largest make up around 2.8% of the sample.

In light of the paper, this sample's time point label describes: baseline before first vaccination. In light of the paper, this sample's treatment or condition label describes: meningococcal conjugate vaccine given as trial control. Vaccinee samples came from UK trials COV001 and COV002, including a single-blind randomized controlled phase 2/3 trial of AZD1222 (ChAdOx1 nCoV-19) in healthy adults. Trial participant PBMC samples were collected at day 0 and day 28 after the second dose for TCRbeta chain sequencing. According to the germline V gene, CDR1 reads SGHRS and CDR2 reads YFSETQ. The CDR3, cysteine through phenylalanine, is 15 amino acids long. The CDR3 DNA has 45 bases and is translated from base 1. The V end gives up 4 bases and the J end 2 bases, leaving 6 bases in the junction not matched to a gene. This entry belongs to a study of T cell responses to AZD1222 COVID-19 vaccine (dated by TCRdb to 2020 to 2022). Turning to the overall study: A total of 233 trial participants underwent TCR sequencing, of whom some 210 received two doses of AZD1222 and around 26 received two doses of the MenACWY control vaccine. Trial participants were enrolled by age into subgroups of 18-55, 56-69 and 70-plus years, and 148, 28 and 57 TCR-sequenced participants, respectively, were included in these subgroups. Summary of the overall study and its limitations: Conclusions about previously exposed vaccinees were limited because only 6 or 7 AZD1222 recipients were SARS-CoV-2 seropositive at baseline. Reportedly, almost half of the unique spike-specific TCRs recognized epitopes lying outside the regions that are mutated in the B.1.351 and B.1.1.7 variants. Vaccine-associated CD4 TCRs spanned the whole spike protein, with dominant responses in regions 160-218 and 743-854. Participants were mostly white British, with more females than males. The authors suggested clonal diversity may have been underestimated. Because no day 14 peak-response samples were available, the repertoires could be characterized only after the peak T cell response. After two AZD1222 doses, spike-specific TCR breadth and depth were significantly higher than at day 0 and than in MenACWY recipients. In the small 56-69-year group, the increase in depth fell short of significance, most likely because of low power.

The clonotype originates from an adult in good health. The receptor chain draws on TRBV5-1 and TRBJ2-7; TRBD1 agrees with 10 junctional bases. Sequencing used peripheral blood, obtained on day 0 of MenACWY control vaccination. The CDR3 protein sequence reads: CASSEPGTGAYEQYF. The sequence in DNA is TGCGCCAGCAGCGAACCCGGGACAGGGGCCTACGAGCAGTACTTC. The full variable domain, with segments outside the CDR3 supplied by the reference TRBV5-1 and TRBJ2-7 proteins, appears as KAGVTQTPRYLIKTRGQQVTLSCSPISGHRSVSWYQQTPGQGLQFLFEYFSETQRNKGNFPGRFSGRQFSNSRSEMNVSTLELGDSALYLCASSEPGTGAYEQYFGPGTRLTVT.